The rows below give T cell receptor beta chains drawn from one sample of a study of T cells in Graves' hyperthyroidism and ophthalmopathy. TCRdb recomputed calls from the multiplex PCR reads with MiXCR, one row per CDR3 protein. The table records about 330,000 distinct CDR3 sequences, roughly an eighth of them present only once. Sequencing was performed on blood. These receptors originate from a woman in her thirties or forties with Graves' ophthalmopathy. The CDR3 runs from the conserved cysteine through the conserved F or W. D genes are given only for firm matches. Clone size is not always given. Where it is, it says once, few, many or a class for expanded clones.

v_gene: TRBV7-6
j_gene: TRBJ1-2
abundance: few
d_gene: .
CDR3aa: CASSPLEGGDYGYTF
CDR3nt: TGTGCCAGCAGCCCCCTGGAAGGGGGGGACTATGGCTACACCTTC

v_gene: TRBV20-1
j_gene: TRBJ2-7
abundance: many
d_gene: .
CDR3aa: CSARGAVSNEQYF
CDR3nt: TGCAGTGCTAGGGGGGCGGTTTCCAACGAGCAGTACTTC

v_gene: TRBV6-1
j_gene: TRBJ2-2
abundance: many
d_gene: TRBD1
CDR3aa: CASRAGGAGELFF
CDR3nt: TGTGCCAGCAGAGCAGGGGGAGCCGGGGAGCTGTTTTTT

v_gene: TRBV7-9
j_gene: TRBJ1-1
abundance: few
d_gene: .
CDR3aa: CASSFGGNTKAFF
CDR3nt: TGTGCCAGCAGCTTCGGGGGGAACACTAAAGCTTTCTTT

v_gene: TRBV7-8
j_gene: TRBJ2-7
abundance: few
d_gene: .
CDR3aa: CASSAWDTEYEQYF
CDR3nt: TGTGCCAGCAGCGCATGGGACACAGAATACGAGCAGTACTTC

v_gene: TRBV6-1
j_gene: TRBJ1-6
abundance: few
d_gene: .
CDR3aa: CASRHLRLNSPLHF
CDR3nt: TGTGCCAGCAGGCATCTCAGGTTAAATTCACCCCTCCACTTT

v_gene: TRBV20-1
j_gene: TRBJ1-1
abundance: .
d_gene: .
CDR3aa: CSASEDMNTEAFF
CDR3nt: TGCAGTGCTAGTGAGGATATGAACACTGAAGCTTTCTTT

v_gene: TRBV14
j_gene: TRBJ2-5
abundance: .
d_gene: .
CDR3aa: CASSQDWRGTQYF
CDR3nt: TGTGCCAGCAGCCAAGATTGGAGAGGGACCCAGTACTTC

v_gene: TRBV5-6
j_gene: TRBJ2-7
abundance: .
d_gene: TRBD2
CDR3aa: CASSPKAGAYYEQYF
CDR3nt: TGTGCCAGCAGCCCGAAAGCGGGAGCCTACTACGAGCAGTACTTC

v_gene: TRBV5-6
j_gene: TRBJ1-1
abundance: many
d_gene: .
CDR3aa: CASSLLDNTEAFF
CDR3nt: TGTGCCAGCAGCTTGTTGGATAACACTGAAGCTTTCTTT

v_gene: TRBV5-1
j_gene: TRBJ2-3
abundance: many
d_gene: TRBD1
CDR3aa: CASSLRDRSTDTQYF
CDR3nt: TGCGCCAGCAGCTTGAGGGACAGAAGCACAGATACGCAGTATTTT

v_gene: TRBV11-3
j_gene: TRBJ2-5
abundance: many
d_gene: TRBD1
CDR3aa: CASSKTGSKTQYF
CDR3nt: TGTGCCAGCAGCAAGACAGGGTCGAAGACCCAGTACTTC

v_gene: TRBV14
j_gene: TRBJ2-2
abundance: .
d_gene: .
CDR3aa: CASSQDIGTGELFF
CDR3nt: TGTGCCAGCAGCCAAGATATCGGCACCGGGGAGCTGTTTTTT

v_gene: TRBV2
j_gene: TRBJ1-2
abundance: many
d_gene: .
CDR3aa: CASMGRGEANYGYTF
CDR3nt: TGTGCCAGCATGGGCAGGGGCGAAGCTAACTATGGCTACACCTTC

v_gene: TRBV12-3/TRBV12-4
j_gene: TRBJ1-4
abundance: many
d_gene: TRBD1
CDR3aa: CASSAGTGGGNEKLFF
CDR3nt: TGTGCCAGCAGTGCCGGGACAGGGGGCGGTAATGAAAAACTGTTTTTT

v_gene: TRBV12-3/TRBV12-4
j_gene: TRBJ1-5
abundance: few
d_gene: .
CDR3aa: CASSLRGFGNQPQHF
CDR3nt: TGTGCCAGCAGTTTAAGGGGATTTGGGAATCAGCCCCAGCATTTT

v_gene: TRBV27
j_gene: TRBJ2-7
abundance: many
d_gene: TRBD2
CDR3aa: CASSSLSGLAGGYEQYF
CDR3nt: TGTGCCAGCAGTTCCCTTTCGGGACTAGCGGGGGGATACGAGCAGTACTTC

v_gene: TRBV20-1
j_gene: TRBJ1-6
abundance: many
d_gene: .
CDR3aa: CSARRRQNGGSPFGSPLHF
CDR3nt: TGCAGTGCTAGGAGGAGACAAAATGGGGGCTCCCCTTTCGGCTCACCCCTCCACTTT

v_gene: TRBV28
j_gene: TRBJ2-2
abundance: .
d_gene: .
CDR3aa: CASSPPPVTGRGSGSYRELFF
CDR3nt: TGTGCCAGCAGTCCCCCCCCCGTGACAGGGCGGGGGAGCGGGAGTTATAGGGAGCTGTTTTTT

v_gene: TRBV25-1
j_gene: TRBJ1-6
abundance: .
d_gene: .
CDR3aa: CASSFGGMGSPLHF
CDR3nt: TGTGCCAGCAGTTTTGGGGGCATGGGTTCACCCCTCCACTTT

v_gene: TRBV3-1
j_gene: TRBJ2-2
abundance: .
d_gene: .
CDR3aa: CASSRSGPRGAGELFF
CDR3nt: TGTGCCAGCAGCCGATCCGGGCCGAGGGGCGCCGGGGAGCTGTTTTTT

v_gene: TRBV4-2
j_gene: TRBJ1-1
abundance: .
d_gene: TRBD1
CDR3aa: CASSQAGQLSTEAFF
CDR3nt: TGTGCCAGCAGCCAAGCGGGACAGCTATCCACTGAAGCTTTCTTT

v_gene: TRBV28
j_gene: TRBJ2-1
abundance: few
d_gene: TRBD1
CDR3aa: CANSFYGGQGMHEQFF
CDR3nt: TGTGCCAACAGTTTTTATGGAGGACAGGGAATGCATGAGCAGTTCTTC

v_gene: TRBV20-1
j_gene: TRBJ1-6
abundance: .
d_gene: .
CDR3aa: CSARDPGQEDNSPLHF
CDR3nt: TGCAGTGCTAGAGATCCGGGCCAGGAGGATAATTCACCCCTCCACTTT

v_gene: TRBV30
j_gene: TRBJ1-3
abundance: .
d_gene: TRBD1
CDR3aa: CAWSVQAGGVGNTIYF
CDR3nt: TGTGCCTGGAGTGTACAAGCAGGGGGAGTAGGAAACACCATATATTTT

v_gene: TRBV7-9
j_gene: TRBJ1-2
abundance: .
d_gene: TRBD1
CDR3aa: CASSSIPWDRVRRPNYGYTF
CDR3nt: TGTGCCAGCAGCTCCATACCCTGGGACAGGGTTCGTCGTCCTAACTATGGCTACACCTTC

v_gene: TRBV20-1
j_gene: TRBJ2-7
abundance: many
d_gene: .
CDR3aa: CSVSMGREPEQYF
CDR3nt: TGCAGTGTAAGCATGGGCAGGGAGCCCGAGCAGTACTTC

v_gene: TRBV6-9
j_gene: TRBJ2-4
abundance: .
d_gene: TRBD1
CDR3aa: CASSLRQGIPSAKNIQCF
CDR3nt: TGTGCCAGCAGTTTACGACAGGGGATCCCCTCAGCCAAAAACATTCAGTGCTTC

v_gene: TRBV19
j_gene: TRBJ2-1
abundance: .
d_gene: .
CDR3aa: CASSIAGVLNEQFF
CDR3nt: TGTGCCAGTAGTATAGCGGGAGTCCTAAATGAGCAGTTCTTC

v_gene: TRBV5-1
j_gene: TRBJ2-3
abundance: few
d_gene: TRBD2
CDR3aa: CASSLFSQGLAYTDTQYF
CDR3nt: TGCGCCAGCAGCTTGTTCTCCCAGGGACTAGCCTACACAGATACGCAGTATTTT

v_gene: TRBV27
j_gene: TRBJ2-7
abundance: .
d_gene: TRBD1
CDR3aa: CASSLIQGAGEQYF
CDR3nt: TGTGCCAGCAGTCTAATACAGGGGGCGGGGGAGCAGTACTTC

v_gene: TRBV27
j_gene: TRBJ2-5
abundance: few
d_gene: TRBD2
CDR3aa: CASSWTSSPQETQYF
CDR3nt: TGTGCCAGCAGTTGGACTAGTTCACCCCAAGAGACCCAGTACTTC

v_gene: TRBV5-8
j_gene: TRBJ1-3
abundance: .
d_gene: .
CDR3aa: CASSLGVGVAGNTIYF
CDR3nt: TGTGCCAGCAGCTTGGGAGTGGGGGTAGCTGGAAACACCATATATTTT

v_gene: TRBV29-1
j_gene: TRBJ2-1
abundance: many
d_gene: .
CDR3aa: CSVVPGNEQFF
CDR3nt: TGCAGCGTTGTACCAGGGAATGAGCAGTTCTTC

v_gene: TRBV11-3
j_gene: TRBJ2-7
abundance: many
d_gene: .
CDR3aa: CASSPWAETSYEQYF
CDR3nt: TGTGCCAGCAGCCCCTGGGCAGAGACCTCCTACGAGCAGTACTTC

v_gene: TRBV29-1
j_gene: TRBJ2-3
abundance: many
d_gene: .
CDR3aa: CSVGIIAPGLSQYF
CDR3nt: TGCAGCGTTGGGATTATAGCGCCGGGACTGTCGCAGTATTTT

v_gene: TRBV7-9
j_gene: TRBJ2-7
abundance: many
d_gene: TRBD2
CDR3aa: CASSLVSGAGEQYF
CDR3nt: TGTGCCAGCAGCTTGGTTAGCGGGGCCGGCGAGCAGTACTTC

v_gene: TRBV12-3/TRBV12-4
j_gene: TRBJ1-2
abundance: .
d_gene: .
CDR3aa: CASSFSVAYGYTF
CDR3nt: TGTGCCAGCAGTTTCTCAGTTGCTTATGGCTACACCTTC

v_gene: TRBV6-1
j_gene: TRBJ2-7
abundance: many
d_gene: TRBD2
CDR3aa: CASGLGTPYEQYF
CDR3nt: TGTGCCAGCGGACTAGGCACACCCTACGAGCAGTACTTC

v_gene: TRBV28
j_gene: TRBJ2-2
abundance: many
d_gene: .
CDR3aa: CASSFGRNTGELFF
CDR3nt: TGTGCCAGCAGTTTCGGCAGGAACACCGGGGAGCTGTTTTTT

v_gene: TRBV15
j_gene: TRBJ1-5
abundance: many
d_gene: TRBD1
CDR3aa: CATSSGQVISNQPQHF
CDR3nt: TGTGCCACCAGCTCAGGACAGGTGATTAGCAATCAGCCCCAGCATTTT

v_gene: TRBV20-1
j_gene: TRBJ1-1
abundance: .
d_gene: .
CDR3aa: CSAPSVGAILNTEAFF
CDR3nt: TGCAGTGCTCCGTCGGTGGGGGCGATCTTGAACACTGAAGCTTTCTTT

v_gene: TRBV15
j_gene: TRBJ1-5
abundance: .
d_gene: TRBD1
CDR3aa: CATSRAPGGGSNQPQHF
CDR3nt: TGTGCCACCAGCAGGGCACCAGGGGGGGGTAGCAATCAGCCCCAGCATTTT

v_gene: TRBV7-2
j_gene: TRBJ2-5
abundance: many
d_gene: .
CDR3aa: CASSPLGGRGSETQYF
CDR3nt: TGTGCCAGCAGCCCCCTTGGTGGGAGGGGGTCGGAGACCCAGTACTTC

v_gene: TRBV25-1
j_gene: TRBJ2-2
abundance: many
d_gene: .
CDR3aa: CASSDQIPLKKPTFNTGELFF
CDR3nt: TGTGCCAGCAGTGACCAGATCCCCCTTAAGAAACCGACTTTTAACACCGGGGAGCTGTTTTTT

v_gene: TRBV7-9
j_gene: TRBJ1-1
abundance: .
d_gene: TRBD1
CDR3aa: CASSFGTGRTEAFF
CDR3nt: TGTGCCAGCAGCTTCGGGACAGGGAGGACTGAAGCTTTCTTT

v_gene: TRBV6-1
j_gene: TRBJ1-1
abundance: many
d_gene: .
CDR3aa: CASRTGHPKPTEAFF
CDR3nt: TGTGCCAGCAGAACGGGACACCCCAAACCCACTGAAGCTTTCTTT